This TCR beta chain is from a study of response to subunit inactivated influenza vaccine. From germline, CDR1 is MGHRA and CDR2 YSYEKL. The V gene lost 1 base and the J gene lost 7 bases, with 10 bases spanning the gap. The CDR3 totals 13 residues. TCRdb processed the RT-PCR reads anew with MiXCR; each CDR3 protein has one entry. The profile covers 500,000 to 650,000 distinct CDR3 sequences, with about 8% appearing a single time and 10% to 15% taken by the ten largest. This clonotype was seen a handful of times. The receptor comes from a man aged 50-75 years who received an inactivated influenza vaccine. The chain joins TRBV4-1 to TRBJ1-1, with D possibly matching TRBD1 (5 bases). This material consisted of PBMCs from blood, taken 23 to 25 months after vaccination. CDR3 in amino acids: CASSQARGLEAFF. The CDR3 DNA follows: TGCGCCAGCAGCCAAGCACGGGGACTTGAAGCTTTCTTT.